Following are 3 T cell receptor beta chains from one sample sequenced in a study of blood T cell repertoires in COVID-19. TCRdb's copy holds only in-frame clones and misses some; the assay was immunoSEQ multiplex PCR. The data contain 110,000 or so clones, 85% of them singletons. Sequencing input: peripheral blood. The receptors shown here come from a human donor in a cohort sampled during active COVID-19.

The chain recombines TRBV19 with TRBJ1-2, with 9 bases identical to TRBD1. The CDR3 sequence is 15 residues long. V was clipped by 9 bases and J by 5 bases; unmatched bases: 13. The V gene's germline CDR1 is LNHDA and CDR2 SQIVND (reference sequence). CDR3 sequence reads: CASRDGQGFGYGYTF. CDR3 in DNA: TGTGCCAGCCGCGACGGACAGGGGTTCGGGTATGGCTACACCTTC.

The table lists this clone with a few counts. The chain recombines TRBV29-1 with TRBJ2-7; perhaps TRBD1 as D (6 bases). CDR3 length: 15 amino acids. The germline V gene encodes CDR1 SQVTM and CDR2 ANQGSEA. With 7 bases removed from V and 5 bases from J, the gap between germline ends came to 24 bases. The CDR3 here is CSAGETGSLFDEQYF. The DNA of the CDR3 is TGCAGCGCAGGTGAGACAGGATCCCTTTTTGACGAGCAGTACTTC.

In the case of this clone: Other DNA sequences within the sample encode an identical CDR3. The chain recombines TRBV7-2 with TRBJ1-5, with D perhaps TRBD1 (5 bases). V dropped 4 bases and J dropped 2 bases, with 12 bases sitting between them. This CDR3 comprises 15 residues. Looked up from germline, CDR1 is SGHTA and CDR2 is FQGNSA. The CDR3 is CASSSQGSGNQPQHF. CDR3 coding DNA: TGTGCCAGCAGCTCCCAGGGTTCCGGCAATCAGCCCCAGCATTTT. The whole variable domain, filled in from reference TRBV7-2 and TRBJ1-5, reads GAGVSQSPSNKVTEKGKDVELRCDPISGHTALYWYRQSLGQGLEFLIYFQGNSAPDKSGLPSDRFSAERTGGSVSTLTIQRTQQEDSAVYLCASSSQGSGNQPQHFGDGTRLSIL.